These T cell receptor beta chains were read from a single sample in a study of blood T cell repertoires in COVID-19. Libraries were prepared by immunoSEQ multiplex PCR; TCRdb keeps only in-frame clonotypes and omits some of them. The sample lists over 150,000 clones; approximately 88% were seen once. Material: peripheral blood. The receptor set was obtained from a woman aged 35 to 49 with COVID-19, enrolled during active disease. Both conserved end residues are part of each CDR3. A D gene is named only where the DNA matches it firmly. The size entry is marked missing in some rows and otherwise reads once, few, many or a size class.

13	TRBV5-1	NA	NA	TRBJ1-2	CASSLAQDYGYTF	TGCGCCAGCAGCTTGGCACAGGACTATGGCTACACCTTC
13	TRBV10-3	TRBD1	NA	TRBJ2-5	CAANRDSQETQYF	TGTGCCGCCAACCGGGACAGCCAAGAGACCCAGTACTTC
17	TRBV19	TRBD1	NA	TRBJ1-5	CASSKREPGQGYQPQHF	TGTGCCAGTAGTAAGAGGGAACCGGGACAGGGGTATCAGCCCCAGCATTTT
11	TRBV6-4	NA	NA	TRBJ2-1	CASSEAGEQFF	TGTGCCAGCAGTGAAGCGGGTGAGCAGTTCTTC
13	TRBV12-3/TRBV12-4	TRBD2	NA	TRBJ2-3	CASSRDYTDTQYF	TGTGCCAGCAGCCGGGACTACACAGATACGCAGTATTTT
15	TRBV27	TRBD1	NA	TRBJ1-4	CASSLRSGGREKLFF	TGTGCCAGCAGTTTAAGGTCAGGGGGACGCGAAAAACTGTTTTTT
14	TRBV6-5	TRBD1	NA	TRBJ1-5	CASCGTAFNQPQHF	TGTGCCAGCTGCGGGACAGCTTTCAATCAGCCCCAGCATTTT
13	TRBV5-6	NA	NA	TRBJ1-2	CASSLGADYGYTF	TGTGCCAGCAGCTTGGGGGCAGACTATGGCTACACCTTC
15	TRBV4-1	NA	NA	TRBJ1-5	CASSRLRRSDQPQHF	TGCGCCAGCAGCCGCCTTAGGAGGAGCGATCAGCCCCAGCATTTT
12	TRBV28	NA	NA	TRBJ1-1	CASSSTGPGAFF	TGTGCCAGCAGTTCTACAGGACCGGGAGCTTTCTTT
14	TRBV25-1	NA	NA	TRBJ1-1	CASSEYAQGTEAFF	TGTGCCAGCAGTGAATATGCACAGGGCACTGAAGCTTTCTTT
15	TRBV25-1	TRBD2	NA	TRBJ2-7	CASSASGGPAYEQYF	TGTGCCAGCAGTGCTAGCGGGGGGCCCGCCTACGAGCAGTACTTC
15	TRBV19	NA	NA	TRBJ2-1	CASSITGSFYNEQFF	TGTGCCAGTAGTATAACCGGGAGTTTCTACAATGAGCAGTTCTTC
16	TRBV4-2	TRBD2	once	TRBJ2-3	CASSQEGGGAIDTQYF	TGTGCCAGCAGCCAAGAGGGCGGGGGGGCGATAGATACGCAGTATTTT
15	TRBV29-1	NA	NA	TRBJ1-5	CSVLYPDSFNQPQHF	TGCAGCGTTCTGTATCCGGACAGCTTCAATCAGCCCCAGCATTTT
15	TRBV7-9	NA	NA	TRBJ2-4	CASSSFLFRTTIQYF	TGTGCCAGCAGCTCATTCCTATTCCGGACAACCATTCAGTACTTC
15	TRBV6-5	NA	NA	TRBJ2-7	CASNPRGSGSYEQYF	TGTGCCAGCAACCCCCGGGGGTCGGGCTCCTACGAGCAGTACTTC
14	TRBV3-1/TRBV3-2	NA	NA	TRBJ2-2	CASSQEARNGELFF	TGTGCCAGCAGCCAAGAAGCTCGCAACGGGGAGCTGTTTTTT
13	TRBV11-1	NA	NA	TRBJ1-2	CASSLYSDYGYTF	TGTGCCAGCAGCTTATACAGTGACTATGGCTACACCTTC
13	TRBV5-1	NA	NA	TRBJ1-1	CASSFDGETEAFF	TGCGCCAGCAGCTTTGACGGGGAGACTGAAGCTTTCTTT
14	TRBV6-6	NA	NA	TRBJ2-3	CASRFVGGTDTQYF	TGTGCCAGCAGGTTTGTAGGGGGCACAGATACGCAGTATTTT
14	TRBV6-5	NA	NA	TRBJ1-2	CASSYKQAGGGYTF	TGTGCCAGCAGTTACAAACAGGCGGGGGGTGGCTACACCTTC
11	TRBV19	TRBD2	NA	TRBJ2-1	CATRREVEQFF	TGTGCCACTCGACGGGAGGTTGAGCAGTTCTTC
15	TRBV5-1	NA	NA	TRBJ2-3	CASSPQGIRTDTQYF	TGCGCCAGCAGCCCACAGGGTATTCGGACAGATACGCAGTATTTT
15	TRBV14	TRBD2	NA	TRBJ2-3	CASSQGWRETDTQYF	TGTGCCAGCAGCCAAGGATGGCGGGAGACAGATACGCAGTATTTT
17	TRBV6-6	NA	NA	TRBJ1-6	CASSPTMEEEGNSPLHF	TGTGCCAGCAGTCCAACAATGGAGGAGGAGGGTAATTCACCCCTCCACTTT
14	TRBV27	TRBD2	NA	TRBJ2-7	CASSSSGRIYEQYF	TGTGCCAGCAGTTCTAGCGGACGGATCTACGAGCAGTACTTC
13	TRBV29-1	NA	NA	TRBJ1-6	CSVVEDSNSPLHF	TGCAGCGTGGTGGAGGACAGTAATTCACCCCTCCACTTT
14	TRBV5-1	NA	once	TRBJ2-3	CASSLDSSTDTQYF	TGCGCCAGCAGCTTGGACAGTAGCACAGATACGCAGTATTTT
15	TRBV6-5	NA	NA	TRBJ2-2	CASRAGVTATGELFF	TGTGCCAGCCGCGCCGGGGTCACGGCCACCGGGGAGCTGTTTTTT
14	TRBV5-4	TRBD1	NA	TRBJ1-2	CASSLGTGEYGYTF	TGTGCCAGCAGCTTGGGGACAGGGGAGTATGGCTACACCTTC
13	TRBV5-1	NA	once	TRBJ2-1	CASRTARVTEQFF	TGCGCCAGCAGGACCGCTCGGGTCACTGAGCAGTTCTTC
13	TRBV27	NA	once	TRBJ2-7	CASSRPGFYEQYF	TGTGCCAGCAGTCGTCCGGGATTCTACGAGCAGTACTTC
18	TRBV19	TRBD1	once	TRBJ2-5	CASSIPPGQGPSRETQYF	TGTGCCAGTAGTATCCCTCCGGGACAGGGCCCTAGCCGGGAGACCCAGTACTTC
15	TRBV11-2	NA	NA	TRBJ1-1	CASSLDEALNTEAFF	TGTGCCAGCAGCTTAGATGAGGCCCTGAACACTGAAGCTTTCTTT
14	TRBV15	NA	NA	TRBJ1-2	CATSVGQRTYGYTF	TGTGCCACCAGCGTCGGACAGCGGACTTATGGCTACACCTTC
13	TRBV7-2	TRBD1	NA	TRBJ1-5	CASSAQGYAPQHF	TGTGCCAGCAGCGCACAGGGGTATGCGCCCCAGCATTTT
15	TRBV7-9	TRBD2	NA	TRBJ2-7	CASSLLLAAGGEQYF	TGTGCCAGCAGCTTACTTTTGGCAGCGGGAGGGGAGCAGTACTTC
10	TRBV9	NA	NA	TRBJ1-1	CASKRGEAFF	TGTGCCAGCAAAAGAGGGGAAGCTTTCTTT
16	TRBV4-1	NA	few	TRBJ1-1	CASSQGGGEGDTEAFF	TGCGCCAGCAGCCAAGGTGGGGGGGAAGGGGACACTGAAGCTTTCTTT
14	TRBV5-8	TRBD1	NA	TRBJ1-2	CASRPGQGMYGYTF	TGTGCCAGCAGGCCGGGACAGGGGATGTATGGCTACACCTTC
12	TRBV2	NA	many	TRBJ1-1	CARSIRYTEAFF	TGTGCCAGGTCAATCAGGTACACTGAAGCTTTCTTT
17	TRBV6-4	TRBD2	NA	TRBJ2-1	CASGERVTTFIAGEQFF	TGTGCCAGCGGAGAGAGGGTTACTACCTTCATAGCGGGGGAGCAGTTCTTC
13	TRBV3-1/TRBV3-2	TRBD1	NA	TRBJ1-2	CASSPTGDYGYTF	TGTGCCAGCAGCCCGACAGGGGACTATGGCTACACCTTC
14	TRBV10-1	NA	NA	TRBJ2-4	CASSEGGAKNIQYF	TGCGCCAGCAGTGAAGGAGGGGCCAAAAACATTCAGTACTTC
13	TRBV10-2	NA	NA	TRBJ1-2	CASSESWQYGYTF	TGCGCCAGCAGTGAGTCTTGGCAATATGGCTACACCTTC
15	TRBV5-1	NA	NA	TRBJ2-3	CASSWGGGSTDTQYF	TGCGCCAGCAGCTGGGGAGGTGGAAGCACAGATACGCAGTATTTT